The 7 T cell receptor beta chains in this list originate from one sample, sequenced in a study of cytomegalovirus exposure and HLA in healthy donors. PCR used 60 Vbeta primers and 13 Jbeta primers. Clones were read by immunoSEQ multiplex PCR, and TCRdb kept only the in-frame ones, dropping some. This sample has fewer than 150,000 clones; approximately 89% occur once, and the top ten carry roughly 6.7%. The sequenced sample consisted of PBMCs. These receptors originate from a woman in her twenties or thirties in good health and CMV-seropositive.

V gene TRBV2 combines with J gene TRBJ1-2; D uncertain. CDR1 SNHLY and CDR2 FYNNEI come from the germline V gene. Trimming removed 0 bases from V and 7 bases from J, with 9 bases in between. This CDR3 is built from 13 residues. The CDR3 spells CASSEARGGGYTF. The CDR3 DNA reads TGTGCCAGCAGTGAAGCACGGGGTGGTGGCTACACCTTC. Supplemented by reference TRBV2 and TRBJ1-2, the full variable domain reads EPEVTQTPSHQVTQMGQEVILRCVPISNHLYFYWYRQILGQKVEFLVSFYNNEISEKSEIFDDQFSVERPDGSNFTLKIRSTKLEDSAMYFCASSEARGGGYTFGSGTRLTVV.

The V gene is TRBV28, the J gene TRBJ2-7, with 7 bases matching TRBD1. Germline CDR1 MDHEN, CDR2 SYDVKM. There are 17 residues in the CDR3. The V gene end was trimmed by 5 bases and the J gene end by 2 bases; junction bases not matched to a gene: 15. This chain's CDR3 is CASSLPLTGALTYEQYF. The CDR3 DNA is TGTGCCAGCAGTCTCCCCCTCACAGGGGCGCTTACCTACGAGCAGTACTTC.

This rearrangement joins TRBV28 to TRBJ1-5; D is unclear. The length of the CDR3 is 15 residues. Germline CDR1 and CDR2: MDHEN and SYDVKM. Trimming cost V 8 bases and J 0 bases, with 14 bases left between them. As DNA, the CDR3 is TGTGCCAGCCTCTCGTTCGCCTATAGCAATCAGCCCCAGCATTTT. It encodes CASLSFAYSNQPQHF.

This chain links TRBV4-1 with TRBJ2-3; TRBD2 agrees at 9 bases. CDR1 and CDR2 (germline): MGHRA, YSYEKL. The CDR3 loop spans 15 amino acids. J was trimmed by 4 bases and V by 3 bases; bases with no gene match: 5. CDR3 in DNA: TGCGCCAGCAGCCAGAGCGGGGGGAGGGCAGATACGCAGTATTTT. Its translation: CASSQSGGRADTQYF.

This CDR3 is CASSPPAQNSPLHF. The CDR3 region has the DNA TGCGCCAGCAGCCCTCCCGCCCAGAATTCACCCCTCCACTTT. V gene TRBV5-1 combines with J gene TRBJ1-6; no reliable D call. Germline V lookup: CDR1 SGHRS, CDR2 YFSETQ. The CDR3 has 14 residues. The ends were cut back, 4 bases at V and 7 bases at J, with 12 bases in the middle.

The chain combines TRBV6-4 with TRBJ1-4; TRBD1 aligns across 7 bases. CDR3 length: 13 residues. CDR1 is MRHNA and CDR2 is SNTAGT in the germline V gene. The V segment lost 4 bases and the J segment 8 bases; nucleotides outside the gene matches: 4. CDR3 coding DNA: TGTGCCAGCAGTGCTCAGACAGGGGAAAAACTGTTTTTT. Protein: CASSAQTGEKLFF.

The chain couples TRBV6-5 to TRBJ1-2, with D perhaps TRBD1 (5 bases). Trimming took off 5 bases at V and 5 bases at J, with 18 bases between the two ends. Germline assignment: CDR1 MNHEY and CDR2 SVGAGI. This CDR3 has 15 amino acids. CDR3 in amino acids: CASSGHGGNRYGYTF. The CDR3 region has the DNA TGTGCCAGCAGTGGCCACGGGGGGAATAGATATGGCTACACCTTC.